The sequence of this TCR beta chain was determined in a study of T cell repertoires in cytomegalovirus infection. Study summary: The study used recently identified HLA-C-restricted and well-studied HLA-B-restricted CMV epitopes. Matching HLA type and CMV infection were both indicated by public TCR beta signatures.

MiXCR, run by TCRdb on the reads, gives a single entry per CDR3 protein. The sample lists about 150,000 distinct CDR3 sequences, around 32% occurring once. The study, taken as a whole, reports: In two of eight donors, the top clonotype was HLA-C-restricted CMV-specific.

Comment on this clonotype: The antigen is unknown.

V shed 6 bases and J shed 6 bases, with 11 bases lying between them. There are 12 residues in the CDR3. The sequence was obtained from a human donor in good health (CMV status not recorded). Some clones in this sample may be carry-over from other donors' samples. The chain carries TRBV12-3 or TRBV12-4 and TRBJ1-1; D remains unclear. The sample in question was CD8+ T cells from cultured PBMCs, obtained from culture after CMV antigen stimulation. For the CDR3, the DNA is TGTGCCAGCAGCCAAGGCGGCTCTGAAGCTTTCTTT. Translated, it gives CASSQGGSEAFF.